The 26 T cell receptor beta chains listed next were all sequenced from one sample in a study of cytomegalovirus exposure and HLA in healthy donors. The PCR contained 60 Vbeta and 13 Jbeta primers. Sequenced by immunoSEQ multiplex PCR; TCRdb stores in-frame clones only, minus some. Found here are approximately 200,000 clones, more than 65% of them singletons; the top ten hold around 3.3%. The sequencing input was PBMCs. Receptors originate from a woman aged 30 to 39 in good health and CMV-seropositive.

The V gene is TRBV6-1, the J gene TRBJ1-3; TRBD1 matches at 8 bases. The CDR3 is 14 amino acids. CDR1 is MNHNS and CDR2 is SASEGT in the germline V gene. V lost 8 bases to trimming and J lost 2 bases; unmatched junction nucleotides: 5. In DNA form, the CDR3 reads TGTGCCAGCGACAGGGGTAGCCCTGGAAACACCATATATTTT. It yields the protein CASDRGSPGNTIYF.

The CDR3 region has the DNA TGTGCCAGCAGTTCCTCCGGGACAGGGGTTTCCTACGAGCAGTACTTC. Translated, it gives CASSSSGTGVSYEQYF. The chain recombines TRBV28 with TRBJ2-7; TRBD1 matches 10 bases. Germline CDR1 MDHEN, CDR2 SYDVKM. Trimming took 4 bases from V and 1 from J; bases not matched to a gene: 7. The CDR3 is 16 residues long.

The J gene is TRBJ2-1, the V gene TRBV29-1, with TRBD2 matching 8 bases. In germline, CDR1 is SQVTM, CDR2 ANQGSEA. After removal of 6 bases from V and 4 bases from J, the junction contained 11 bases not matched to a gene. CDR3 length: 15 residues. The CDR3 nucleotides read TGCAGCGTCCTATCCGGACTAGCTTTTTACAATGAGCAGTTCTTC. It is translated as CSVLSGLAFYNEQFF.

For this clone: Other DNA sequences from this sample encode an identical CDR3 as well. The chain employs TRBV5-1 and TRBJ1-1; D gene unclear. Trimming cost V 1 base and J 1 base, with 5 bases left between them. Per the germline V gene, CDR1 is SGHRS and CDR2 is YFSETQ. The CDR3 runs to 13 residues. This CDR3 reads CASSLRGNTEAFF. The CDR3 DNA reads TGCGCCAGCAGCTTGCGGGGGAACACTGAAGCTTTCTTT. The entire variable domain, with the rest obtained from reference TRBV5-1 and TRBJ1-1, is as follows: KAGVTQTPRYLIKTRGQQVTLSCSPISGHRSVSWYQQTPGQGLQFLFEYFSETQRNKGNFPGRFSGRQFSNSRSEMNVSTLELGDSALYLCASSLRGNTEAFFGQGTRLTVV.

The rearrangement uses TRBV19 and TRBJ2-7; TRBD2 agrees at 9 bases. The CDR3 runs to 16 residues. Germline values: CDR1 LNHDA, CDR2 SQIVND (reference sequence). The V gene end was trimmed by 5 bases and the J gene end by 4 bases; junction bases not matched to a gene: 12. The CDR3 is CASSSPASGKGYEQYF. The CDR3 DNA reads TGTGCCAGTAGTTCCCCCGCTAGCGGGAAAGGATACGAGCAGTACTTC.

This clone was counted only a few times. The chain employs TRBV6-6 and TRBJ1-3; D gene uncertain. The germline V gene has CDR1 MNHNY and CDR2 SVGAGI (reference sequence). The V gene lost 5 bases and the J gene lost 0 bases, with 11 bases spanning the gap. CDR3 size: 15 residues. In DNA, the CDR3 is TGTGCCAGCAGTCTGGACGGGAGCTCTGGAAACACCATATATTTT. Translating it yields CASSLDGSSGNTIYF.

This clone was found a few times. This rearrangement joins TRBV7-2 to TRBJ2-1; TRBD2 is a possible D gene (5 bases). Germline-derived CDR1 and CDR2 are SGHTA and FQGNSA. Trimming left V 4 bases short and J 3 bases short, with 13 bases between. CDR3 length equals 15 residues. The CDR3 sequence: CASSSPSKRYNEQFF. The DNA for the CDR3 is TGTGCCAGCAGCTCCCCTAGCAAACGCTACAATGAGCAGTTCTTC.

The V call is TRBV2, the J call TRBJ2-7, with 9 bases matching TRBD2. The germline gives CDR1 SNHLY, CDR2 FYNNEI. This CDR3 has 15 residues. Unmatched junction bases numbered 9, after V lost 5 bases and J lost 4 bases. For the CDR3, the DNA is TGTGCCAGCAGTATAGCGGGAGAAGGGTTTTACGAGCAGTACTTC. Its translation is CASSIAGEGFYEQYF.

This clone occurred once. The chain couples TRBV19 to TRBJ2-7; TRBD2 is a possible D gene (6 bases). Trimming removed 3 bases from V and 1 base from J, with 16 bases in between. CDR3 length: 16 amino acids. In germline, CDR1 is LNHDA, CDR2 SQIVND (reference sequence). CDR3 loop: CASSIVSGLGSYEQYF. The CDR3 DNA sequence: TGTGCCAGTAGTATCGTGAGCGGGCTTGGGTCCTACGAGCAGTACTTC.

This clone was counted a single time. The chain links TRBV5-4 to TRBJ2-1; TRBD2 agrees at 10 bases. In germline, CDR1 is SGHNT, CDR2 YYREEE (reference sequence). This CDR3 has 16 amino acids. Losses at the gene ends were 4 bases for V and 6 bases for J; bases not matched to a gene: 10. CDR3 coding DNA: TGTGCCAGCAGCGTTCCACTAGCGGGATTTGGCAATGAGCAGTTCTTC. Its protein product is CASSVPLAGFGNEQFF.

The V call is TRBV6-5, the J call TRBJ1-4; D gene uncertain. Trimming shortened V by 2 bases and J by 8 bases, and 15 bases separated the two germline ends. CDR3 size: 15 residues. The V gene's germline CDR1 is MNHEY and CDR2 SVGAGI. This chain's CDR3 is CASSYRRGKEEKLFF. CDR3 in DNA: TGTGCCAGCAGTTACAGGAGAGGGAAGGAAGAAAAACTGTTTTTT.

This chain connects TRBV10-3 to TRBJ2-5; D remains unclear. CDR1 and CDR2 (germline): ENHRY, SYGVKD. The CDR3 loop spans 13 amino acids. The V and J ends lost 4 bases and 3 bases respectively, with 9 bases between them. The CDR3: CAISGAFEETQYF. The CDR3 nucleotides are TGTGCCATCAGTGGGGCCTTTGAAGAGACCCAGTACTTC.

A single count supports this clone. This chain connects TRBV6-5 to TRBJ2-2; the D gene is possibly TRBD2 (5 bases). This CDR3 contains 14 residues. V shed 6 bases and J shed 0 bases, with 8 bases lying between them. Germline CDR1 and CDR2: MNHEY and SVGAGI. In DNA, the CDR3 is TGTGCCAGCAGCTGGACTCCGAACACCGGGGAGCTGTTTTTT. Protein product: CASSWTPNTGELFF.

V is TRBV19 and J is TRBJ2-1, with TRBD1 matching over 9 bases. Germline-derived CDR1 and CDR2 are LNHDA and SQIVND (reference sequence). J lost 4 bases, V lost 6 bases, and 4 bases had no gene match. This CDR3 comprises 14 residues. The CDR3 DNA reads as TGTGCCAGTAGAGGGACAGGGATATACAATGAGCAGTTCTTC. Its protein is CASRGTGIYNEQFF.

This chain links TRBV19 with TRBJ2-1; 10 bases line up with TRBD2. The CDR3 runs 15 residues. Trimming at V came to 3 bases and at J to 12 bases, leaving 11 bases not matched to a gene. CDR1 is LNHDA and CDR2 is SQIVND in the germline V gene (reference sequence). The CDR3 loop is CASSISASGGRAQFF. For the CDR3, the DNA is TGTGCCAGTAGTATTTCGGCTAGCGGGGGCCGGGCGCAGTTCTTC.

The chain recombines TRBV28 with TRBJ1-1, with D perhaps matching TRBD1 (6 bases). The CDR3 covers 14 residues. Germline lookup yields CDR1 MDHEN and CDR2 SYDVKM. V lost 4 bases and J lost 1, with 10 bases in between. CDR3 coding DNA: TGTGCCAGCAGTTGGGGGGGACAGAACACTGAAGCTTTCTTT. Translated, it gives CASSWGGQNTEAFF.

In DNA, the CDR3 is TGTGCCAGCAGTTCCAACAGGGGGATTAGCAATCAGCCCCAGCATTTT. Translated, it gives CASSSNRGISNQPQHF. This chain uses TRBV6-5 with TRBJ1-5; 8 positions match TRBD1. The V gene end was trimmed by 4 bases and the J gene end by 0 bases; junction bases not matched to a gene: 5. The CDR3 consists of 16 residues. Looked up from germline, CDR1 is MNHEY and CDR2 is SVGAGI.

On this clone: The sample holds other DNA sequences that translate to the same CDR3. The chain joins TRBV27 to TRBJ2-7, with a tentative D call TRBD2 (6 bases). Germline V gene lookup returns CDR1 MNHEY and CDR2 SMNVEV (reference sequence). Trimming left V 2 bases short and J 0 bases short, with 8 bases between. The CDR3 length is 14 residues. This CDR3 reads CASSLAGSSYEQYF. The CDR3 DNA reads as TGTGCCAGCAGTTTAGCGGGGAGCTCCTACGAGCAGTACTTC.

The chain links TRBV10-3 to TRBJ2-1, with 11 bases matching TRBD2. Trimming cost V 4 bases and J 1 base; bases outside gene matches: 3. The CDR3 spans 16 residues. CDR1 is ENHRY and CDR2 is SYGVKD in the germline V gene. CDR3 in amino acids: CAISGIAGGSYNEQFF. Written as DNA, the CDR3 is TGTGCCATCAGTGGGATAGCGGGAGGGTCCTACAATGAGCAGTTCTTC.

The chain uses TRBV28 and TRBJ2-2, with TRBD1 matching 7 bases. J was trimmed by 6 bases and V by 7 bases; bases with no gene match: 2. The CDR3 consists of 12 residues. In germline, CDR1 is MDHEN, CDR2 SYDVKM. DNA for the CDR3: TGTGCCAGCACCAGGGGGTCCGGGGAGCTGTTTTTT. Translated, it gives CASTRGSGELFF.

The table lists this clone with a few counts. The chain recombines TRBV5-6 with TRBJ1-1; no clear D. Per germline, CDR1 SGHDT and CDR2 YYEEEE. The CDR3 runs to 13 residues. V was trimmed by 5 bases and J by 2 bases, leaving 10 bases between them. The CDR3 region has the DNA TGTGCCAGCAGTTCCACAGCTAACACTGAAGCTTTCTTT. It yields the protein CASSSTANTEAFF.

In this sample, this clone turned up a few times. The V and J genes are TRBV27 and TRBJ1-1, with D possibly TRBD1 on 5 matching bases. Looked up from germline, CDR1 is MNHEY and CDR2 is SMNVEV (reference sequence). The CDR3 runs 14 residues. Trimming shortened V by 7 bases and J by 4 bases, and 16 bases separated the two germline ends. Here the CDR3 DNA reads TGTGCCAGCACCCCTCCGGGCAGGGCCACTGAAGCTTTCTTT. It codes for CASTPPGRATEAFF.

The rearrangement links TRBV6-4 to TRBJ2-7; a weak D match, TRBD2 (6 bases). CDR1 is MRHNA and CDR2 is SNTAGT in the germline V gene. The CDR3 is 13 residues long. V shed 11 bases and J shed 2 bases, with 16 bases lying between them. CDR3 DNA sequence: TGTGCCTTATGGAGGGACGCCGCCTACGAGCAGTACTTC. Amino acid sequence: CALWRDAAYEQYF.

The chain couples TRBV5-1 to TRBJ2-2, with D perhaps TRBD1 (6 bases). CDR1 is SGHRS and CDR2 is YFSETQ in the germline V gene. The CDR3 runs 14 residues. Trimming took off 2 bases at V and 4 bases at J, with 9 bases between the two ends. The CDR3 region is CASSLGQITGELFF. The CDR3 region has the DNA TGCGCCAGCAGCTTAGGACAGATCACCGGGGAGCTGTTTTTT.

A few counts support this clone. The genes are TRBV7-2 and TRBJ2-1; TRBD2 aligns across 15 bases. This CDR3 has 16 residues. CDR1 is SGHTA, CDR2 FQGNSA, per germline. V shed 5 bases and J 6 bases; nucleotides not matched to a gene: 5. The CDR3 DNA is TGTGCCAGCAGCGGGGGACTAGCGGGAGGAGGCAATGAGCAGTTCTTC. Protein sequence: CASSGGLAGGGNEQFF. Full variable domain (rest looked up from reference TRBV7-2 and TRBJ2-1): GAGVSQSPSNKVTEKGKDVELRCDPISGHTALYWYRQSLGQGLEFLIYFQGNSAPDKSGLPSDRFSAERTGGSVSTLTIQRTQQEDSAVYLCASSGGLAGGGNEQFFGPGTRLTVL.

The genes are TRBV5-1 and TRBJ2-1, with 13 bases that match TRBD2. Germline loops: CDR1 SGHRS, CDR2 YFSETQ. V dropped 0 bases and J dropped 7; count of bases not matched to a gene: 4. The CDR3 totals 16 residues. CDR3 residues: CASSLGTSGSGNEQFF. CDR3 nucleotide sequence: TGCGCCAGCAGCTTGGGGACTAGCGGGAGTGGAAATGAGCAGTTCTTC. Full variable domain (missing parts from reference TRBV5-1 and TRBJ2-1): KAGVTQTPRYLIKTRGQQVTLSCSPISGHRSVSWYQQTPGQGLQFLFEYFSETQRNKGNFPGRFSGRQFSNSRSEMNVSTLELGDSALYLCASSLGTSGSGNEQFFGPGTRLTVL.